A single sample gave rise to the 19 T cell receptor beta chains below, sequenced in a study of type 1 regulatory T cells. Each CDR3 protein is one row after TCRdb ran MiXCR on the reads. The table lists roughly 65,000 distinct CDR3 sequences, 49% of them singletons. Their antigens remain unidentified. Sequencing was done on a sample of cultured non-Tr1 T cells, either the whole culture or a sorted T cell fraction (not recorded which). The receptors derive from a human donor in good health.

CDR3 in DNA: TGTGCCAGCAGTTACAGGGGTGGCAATCAGCCCCAGCATTTT. Translation: CASSYRGGNQPQHF. The rearrangement links TRBV27 to TRBJ1-5; 7 positions match TRBD1. CDR1 and CDR2 (germline): MNHEY, SMNVEV (reference sequence). The junction had 2 bases not matched to a gene; V was cut back by 4 bases and J by 2 bases. This CDR3 has 14 residues.

The gene calls are TRBV12-3 or TRBV12-4 and TRBJ1-2; TRBD1 aligns across 9 bases. J gave up 7 bases and V 10 bases, and 13 bases lay outside the gene matches. This CDR3 is built from 14 residues. This CDR3 is CATLPQGALGGYTF. The CDR3 coding sequence is TGTGCCACCCTCCCACAGGGGGCATTAGGTGGCTACACCTTC.

At least ten counts were recorded for this clonotype. The chain has TRBV5-5 and TRBJ2-1; 7 nucleotides line up with TRBD1. The CDR3 is 15 amino acids. V trimming: 2 bases; J trimming: 3 bases; junction bases outside the gene matches: 5. Per the germline V gene, CDR1 is SGHKS and CDR2 is YYEKEE (reference sequence). The CDR3 protein is CASSLTGEYYNEQFF. CDR3 nucleotides: TGTGCCAGCAGCTTAACAGGGGAGTACTACAATGAGCAGTTCTTC.

The chain couples TRBV12-3 or TRBV12-4 to TRBJ2-3; 7 bases are a match to TRBD2. The V segment lost 2 bases and the J segment 2 bases; nucleotides outside the gene matches: 7. This CDR3 contains 16 residues. CDR3 amino acids: CASSLPQGGATDTQYF. The CDR3 DNA reads TGTGCCAGCAGTTTACCCCAGGGAGGGGCCACAGATACGCAGTATTTT.

This clonotype was picked up many times. This chain connects TRBV6-2 or TRBV6-3 to TRBJ2-3; D possibly corresponds to TRBD2 (6 bases). Trimming removed 6 bases at V and 5 bases at J, with 21 bases between. The CDR3 is made up of 16 amino acids. The germline gives CDR1 MNHEY, CDR2 SVGEGT. The CDR3 protein is CASRKIGSPPLDTQYF. CDR3 nucleotides: TGTGCCAGCAGAAAAATCGGGAGCCCGCCGTTAGATACGCAGTATTTT.

The gene calls are TRBV12-3 or TRBV12-4 and TRBJ1-2, with no clear D. V was shortened by 4 bases and J by 1 base, with 7 bases between the two germline ends. The CDR3 contains 13 residues. The CDR3 loop is CASSYGVNYGYTF. For the CDR3, the DNA is TGTGCCAGCAGTTACGGGGTTAACTATGGCTACACCTTC.

The chain uses TRBV7-9 and TRBJ2-5; TRBD2 aligns across 12 bases. This CDR3 comprises 18 residues. V dropped 4 bases and J dropped 2; count of bases not matched to a gene: 11. Germline V gives CDR1 SEHNR, CDR2 FQNEAQ (reference sequence). The CDR3 here is CASSSPSGGGPSQETQYF. DNA for the CDR3: TGTGCCAGCAGCTCCCCTAGCGGGGGGGGACCCTCACAAGAGACCCAGTACTTC.

V usage is TRBV5-1 and J usage is TRBJ1-2, with D possibly TRBD1 on 6 matching bases. Germline V gene data show CDR1 as SGHRS and CDR2 as YFSETQ. The CDR3 loop spans 14 amino acids. V was pared by 3 bases and J by 3 bases, with 12 bases between. Written as DNA, the CDR3 is TGCGCCAGCAGCTCAGGGGTCGAGGACTATGGCTACACCTTC. Translation: CASSSGVEDYGYTF.

The chain couples TRBV6-2 or TRBV6-3 to TRBJ1-1; no clear D gene. Germline loops: CDR1 MNHEY, CDR2 SVGEGT. The CDR3 spans 14 residues. V lost 2 bases and J 2 bases, leaving 9 bases between the germline ends. CDR3 in DNA: TGTGCCAGCAGTTACCCCCGGGATAACACTGAAGCTTTCTTT. Protein product: CASSYPRDNTEAFF.

This clonotype has more than one count but fewer than ten. The chain carries TRBV9 and TRBJ2-2; D gene ambiguous. V shed 0 bases and J shed 4 bases, with 7 bases lying between them. Germline V gives CDR1 SGDLS, CDR2 YYNGEE. The CDR3 totals 14 residues. The CDR3 is CASSVDLTTGELFF. In DNA form, the CDR3 reads TGTGCCAGCAGCGTAGATTTGACCACCGGGGAGCTGTTTTTT.

The V and J genes are TRBV19 and TRBJ2-5, with a tentative D call TRBD2 (6 bases). The CDR3 contains 15 residues. Germline V gene sequence: CDR1 LNHDA, CDR2 SQIVND (reference sequence). This CDR3 reads CATRGTGGPQETQYF. The CDR3 DNA reads as TGTGCTACACGGGGGACGGGCGGCCCCCAGGAGACCCAGTACTTC.

V gene TRBV6-5 combines with J gene TRBJ2-2; tentative D call: TRBD1 (5 bases). This CDR3 has 15 residues. V was trimmed by 2 bases and J by 5 bases, leaving 12 bases between them. Germline V gives CDR1 MNHEY, CDR2 SVGAGI. Here the CDR3 DNA reads TGTGCCAGCAGTTACAAGGGGTGGCCAACCGGGGAGCTGTTTTTT. The encoded protein is CASSYKGWPTGELFF.

By share, this clonotype counts as medium-sized (0.01 to 0.1%). The CDR3 coding sequence is TGTGCCAGCAGCTTATCTCCTGGCGGGGAGCTGTTTTTT. It specifies CASSLSPGGELFF. This chain joins TRBV7-9 and TRBJ2-2; no clear D. The CDR3 has 13 residues. In germline, CDR1 is SEHNR, CDR2 FQNEAQ (reference sequence). The V gene lost 2 bases and the J gene lost 7 bases, with 8 bases spanning the gap.

The chain employs TRBV18 and TRBJ1-1; possibly TRBD1 for D (6 bases). This CDR3 contains 13 residues. Trimming took 1 base from V and 6 from J, leaving 9 bases between them. Germline CDR1 and CDR2: KGHSH and LQKENI. CDR3 in DNA: TGTGCCAGCTCACCACTGCAGGGGTCTGAAGCTTTCTTT. It yields the protein CASSPLQGSEAFF. Full variable domain (outside the CDR3, taken from reference TRBV18 and TRBJ1-1): NAGVMQNPRHLVRRRGQEARLRCSPMKGHSHVYWYRQLPEEGLKFMVYLQKENIIDESGMPKERFSAEFPKEGPSILRIQQVVRGDSAAYFCASSPLQGSEAFFGQGTRLTVV.

The chain uses TRBV11-2 and TRBJ2-3, with 9 bases aligning to TRBD2. The V gene end was trimmed by 1 base and the J gene end by 2 bases; junction bases not matched to a gene: 7. CDR3 length: 17 amino acids. The V gene's germline CDR1 is SGHAT and CDR2 FQNNGV. CDR3 residues: CASSLAGGGGDTDTQYF. The DNA for the CDR3 is TGTGCCAGCAGCTTAGCCGGAGGCGGGGGGGACACAGATACGCAGTATTTT.

Here the CDR3 DNA reads TGTGCCAGCTCACGGGCGCCGGGATCGGAGATGTTTTTT. Its protein is CASSRAPGSEMFF. This chain joins TRBV18 and TRBJ1-4; no clear D. This CDR3 has 13 amino acids. Trimming took 4 bases from V and 15 from J, leaving 18 bases between them. CDR1 KGHSH and CDR2 LQKENI come from the germline V gene.

This clonotype was found a few times. The chain recombines TRBV19 with TRBJ1-1, with TRBD1 identical over 9 bases. The CDR3 spans 14 residues. The J segment lost 5 bases and the V segment lost 6 bases, leaving 7 bases of the junction unmatched. Germline V CDR1 and CDR2: LNHDA, SQIVND (reference sequence). CDR3 nucleotides: TGTGCCAGTAGGGTACAGGGGGCAAGGACTGAAGCTTTCTTT. This gives the protein CASRVQGARTEAFF.

The chain carries TRBV5-1 and TRBJ1-1, with 9 bases matching TRBD1. The CDR3 consists of 16 residues. V gave up 1 base and J gave up 1 base; unmatched junction bases: 5. Looked up from germline, CDR1 is SGHRS and CDR2 is YFSETQ. Written as DNA, the CDR3 is TGCGCCAGCAGCTTGATTACAGGGGGCCGGAACACTGAAGCTTTCTTT. Translating gives CASSLITGGRNTEAFF.

This clonotype is classed as medium-sized (0.01 to 0.1%). This chain joins TRBV20-1 and TRBJ2-5, with TRBD2 matching 9 bases. CDR3 size: 16 residues. V was pared by 3 bases and J by 2 bases, with 10 bases of the junction left unmatched. Per germline, CDR1 DFQATT and CDR2 SNEGSKA (reference sequence). CDR3 bases: TGCAGTGCTAGGCCTCTGGTAGCGGGGGAGCAAGAGACCCAGTACTTC. It codes for CSARPLVAGEQETQYF.